Included here is one T cell receptor (beta chain) sequence, with context. Its antigen is currently unknown. Scientists ran DNA taken from cultured CD4+ T cells through the Oncomine TCR Beta short-read assay for sequencing. Genomic DNA extraction was carried out from cultured CD4+ T cells. Each CDR3 protein is one row after TCRdb ran MiXCR on the PCR reads. The table lists about 10,000 distinct CDR3 sequences, approximately 35% of them singletons. This entry belongs to a study of vaccination and CD4 T cells after COVID-19. Study background: The convalescents included six males and four females, and among them two were Hispanic while seven were Caucasian. Stimuli were overlapping spike peptide pools of SARS-CoV-2 and three common cold coronaviruses (HCoV-NL63, HCoV-OC43, HCoV-229E). Study-wide findings and caveats: Analysis of convalescent patients found that 304 of 307 vaccine-specific clones were spike mono-reactive.

Noted treatment: roughly 10-day PBMC culture with coronavirus spike peptide pools or control peptides (ViraFEST assay). Collection of the unexposed donor's CD4+ T cells took place before the COVID-19 pandemic (2011-2018). The receptor was isolated from a human donor in good health. The sequencing input was CD4+ T cells from blood, cultured in vitro.

The CDR3 sequence is CASSLASAVSPYEQYF. The CDR3 DNA reads as TGCGCCAGCAGCTTGGCCTCGGCAGTCTCCCCCTACGAGCAGTACTTC. V is TRBV5-1 and J is TRBJ2-7; the D is unclear. The germline V and J ends were trimmed by 0 bases and 2 bases, with 15 bases remaining between them. CDR1 and CDR2 from the germline V gene are SGHRS and YFSETQ. The CDR3 covers 16 residues.